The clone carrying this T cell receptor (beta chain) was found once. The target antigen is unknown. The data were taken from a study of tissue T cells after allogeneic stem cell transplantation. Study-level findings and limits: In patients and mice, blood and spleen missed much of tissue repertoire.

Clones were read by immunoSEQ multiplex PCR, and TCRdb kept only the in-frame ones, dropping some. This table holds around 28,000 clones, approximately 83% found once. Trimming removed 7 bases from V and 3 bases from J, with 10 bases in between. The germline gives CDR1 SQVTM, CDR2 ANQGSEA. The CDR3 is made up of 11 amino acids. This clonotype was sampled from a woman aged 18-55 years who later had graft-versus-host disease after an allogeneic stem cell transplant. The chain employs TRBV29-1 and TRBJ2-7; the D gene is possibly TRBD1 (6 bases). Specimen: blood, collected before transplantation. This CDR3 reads CSGGHLYEQYF. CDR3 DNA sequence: TGCAGCGGGGGACATCTCTACGAGCAGTACTTC.